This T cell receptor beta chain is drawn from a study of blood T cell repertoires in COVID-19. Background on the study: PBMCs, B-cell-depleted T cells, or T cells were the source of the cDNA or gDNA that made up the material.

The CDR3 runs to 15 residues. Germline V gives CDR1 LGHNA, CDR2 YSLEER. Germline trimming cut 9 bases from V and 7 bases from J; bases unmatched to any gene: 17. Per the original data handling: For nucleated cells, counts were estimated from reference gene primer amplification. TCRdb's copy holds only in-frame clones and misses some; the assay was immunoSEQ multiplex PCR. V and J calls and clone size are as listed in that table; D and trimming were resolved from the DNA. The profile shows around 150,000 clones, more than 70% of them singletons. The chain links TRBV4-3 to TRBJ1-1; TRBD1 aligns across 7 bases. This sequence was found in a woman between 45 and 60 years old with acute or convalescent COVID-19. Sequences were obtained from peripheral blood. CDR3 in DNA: TGCGCCAGTAAAACCCAAACAGGGGTGGATGGTGAAGCTTTCTTT. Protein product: CASKTQTGVDGEAFF.